This T cell receptor (beta chain) stems from a study of blood T cell repertoires in COVID-19. Study at large: Whether acute or convalescent, the COVID-19 samples came from the United States, Italy and Spain. PBMCs, B-cell-depleted T cells, or T cells provided the cDNA or gDNA that made up the material.

Original handling: Nucleated cell counts were estimated from reference gene primer amplification. Method: immunoSEQ multiplex PCR; TCRdb's copy keeps in-frame clones and lacks some. V, J and clone size are taken as reported in that table, and D and trimming were inferred from the DNA itself. Of around 200,000 clones in the sample, approximately 86% were seen once. Germline lookup yields CDR1 MGHRA and CDR2 YSYEKL. J gave up 7 bases and V 0 bases, and 6 bases lay outside the gene matches. The CDR3 runs to 16 residues. Sequencing used peripheral blood. This clonotype was sampled from a man in his forties with active or convalescent COVID-19. The V and J genes are TRBV4-1 and TRBJ1-6; 7 positions agree with TRBD1. The CDR3 loop is CASSQDRDRVNSPLHF. For the CDR3, the DNA is TGCGCCAGCAGCCAAGATCGCGACAGGGTCAATTCACCCCTCCACTTT.